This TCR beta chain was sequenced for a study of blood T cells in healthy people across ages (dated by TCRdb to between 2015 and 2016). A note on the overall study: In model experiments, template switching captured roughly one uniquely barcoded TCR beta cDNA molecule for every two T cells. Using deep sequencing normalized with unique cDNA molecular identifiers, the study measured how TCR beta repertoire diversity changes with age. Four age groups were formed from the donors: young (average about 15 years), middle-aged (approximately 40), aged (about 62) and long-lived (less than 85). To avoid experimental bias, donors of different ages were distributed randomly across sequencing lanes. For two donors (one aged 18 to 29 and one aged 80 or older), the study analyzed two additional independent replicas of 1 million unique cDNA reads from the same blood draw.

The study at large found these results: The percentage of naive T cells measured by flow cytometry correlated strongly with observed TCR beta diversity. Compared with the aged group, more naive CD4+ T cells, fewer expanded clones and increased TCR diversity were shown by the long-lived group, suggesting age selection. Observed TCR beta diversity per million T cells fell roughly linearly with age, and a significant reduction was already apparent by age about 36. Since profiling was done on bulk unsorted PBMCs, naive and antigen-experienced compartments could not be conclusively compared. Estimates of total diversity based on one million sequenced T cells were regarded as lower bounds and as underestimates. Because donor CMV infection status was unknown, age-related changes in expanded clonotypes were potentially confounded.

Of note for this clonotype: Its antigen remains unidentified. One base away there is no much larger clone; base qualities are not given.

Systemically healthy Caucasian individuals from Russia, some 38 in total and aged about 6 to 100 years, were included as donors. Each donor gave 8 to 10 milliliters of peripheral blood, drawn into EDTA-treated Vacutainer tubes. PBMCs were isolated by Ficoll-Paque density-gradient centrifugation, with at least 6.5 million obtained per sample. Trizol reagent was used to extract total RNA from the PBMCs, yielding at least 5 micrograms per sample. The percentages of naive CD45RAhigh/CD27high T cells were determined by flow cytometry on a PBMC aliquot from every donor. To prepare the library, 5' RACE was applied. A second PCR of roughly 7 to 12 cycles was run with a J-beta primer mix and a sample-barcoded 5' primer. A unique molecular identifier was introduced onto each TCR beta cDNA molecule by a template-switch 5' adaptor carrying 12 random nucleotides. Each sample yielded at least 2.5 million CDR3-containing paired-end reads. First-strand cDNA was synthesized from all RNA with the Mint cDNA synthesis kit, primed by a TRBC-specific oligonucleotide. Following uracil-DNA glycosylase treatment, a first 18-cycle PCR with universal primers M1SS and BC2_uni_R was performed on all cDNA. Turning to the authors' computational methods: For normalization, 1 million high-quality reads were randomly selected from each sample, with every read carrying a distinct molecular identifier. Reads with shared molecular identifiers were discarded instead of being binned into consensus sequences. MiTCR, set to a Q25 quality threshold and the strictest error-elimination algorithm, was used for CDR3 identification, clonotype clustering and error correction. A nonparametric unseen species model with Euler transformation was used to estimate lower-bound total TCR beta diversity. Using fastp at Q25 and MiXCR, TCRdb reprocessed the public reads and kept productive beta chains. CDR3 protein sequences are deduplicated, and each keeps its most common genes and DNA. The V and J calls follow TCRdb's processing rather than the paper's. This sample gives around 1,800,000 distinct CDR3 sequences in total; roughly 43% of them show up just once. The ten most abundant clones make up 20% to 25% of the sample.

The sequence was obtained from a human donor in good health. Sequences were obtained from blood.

CDR3 region: CSARRQVSCYEQYF. The DNA sequence is given as TGCAGTGCTAGAAGACAGGTTTCGTGTTACGAGCAGTACTTC. Recombination joined TRBV20-1 with TRBJ2-7; possibly the D gene is TRBD1, per 6 matching bases. At the junction V is shortened by 2 bases and J by 4 bases, with 15 bases in between. From the cysteine through the phenylalanine, the CDR3 covers 14 amino acids. The kept DNA is CDR3 alone, 42 bases in frame from the first base. As encoded in the germline V gene (reference sequence), CDR1 is DFQATT while CDR2 is SNEGSKA.